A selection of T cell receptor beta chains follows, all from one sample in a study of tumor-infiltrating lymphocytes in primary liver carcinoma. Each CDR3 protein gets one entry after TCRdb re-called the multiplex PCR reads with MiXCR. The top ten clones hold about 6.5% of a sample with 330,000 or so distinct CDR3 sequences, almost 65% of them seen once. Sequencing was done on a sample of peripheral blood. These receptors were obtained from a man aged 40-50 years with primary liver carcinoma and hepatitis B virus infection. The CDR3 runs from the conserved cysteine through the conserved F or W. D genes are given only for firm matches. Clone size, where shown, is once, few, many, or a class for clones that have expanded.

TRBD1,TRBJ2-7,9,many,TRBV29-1,CSVYRGQYF,TGCAGCGTCTACAGGGGGCAGTACTTC
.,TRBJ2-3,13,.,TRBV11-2,CASRRGNSDTQYF,TGCGCCAGCAGAAGGGGTAACTCTGATACGCAGTATTTT
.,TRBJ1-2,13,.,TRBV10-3,CAISGTSNYGYTF,TGTGCCATCAGTGGAACTTCTAACTATGGCTACACCTTC
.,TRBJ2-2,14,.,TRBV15,CATIKTLNTRELFF,TGTGCCACCATCAAGACACTGAACACCAGGGAGCTGTTTTTT
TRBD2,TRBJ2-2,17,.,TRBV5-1,CANSRGAGLAGTGELFF,TGCGCCAACAGTCGTGGGGCCGGACTAGCGGGAACCGGGGAGCTGTTTTTT
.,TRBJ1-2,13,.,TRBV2,CASSEGRNYGYTF,TGTGCCAGCAGTGAAGGCAGAAACTATGGCTACACCTTC
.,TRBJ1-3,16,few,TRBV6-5,CASSLRELASGNTIYF,TGTGCCAGCAGTCTACGGGAGCTAGCTTCTGGAAACACCATATATTTT
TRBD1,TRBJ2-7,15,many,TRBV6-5,CASSYFPTGTYEQYF,TGTGCCAGCAGTTACTTCCCGACAGGGACCTACGAGCAGTACTTC
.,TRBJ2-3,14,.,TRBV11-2,CASSLAVQGDTQYF,TGTGCCAGCAGCTTAGCTGTACAGGGAGATACGCAGTATTTT
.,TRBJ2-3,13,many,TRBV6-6,CASGGGGTDTQYF,TGTGCCAGCGGGGGTGGGGGAACAGATACGCAGTATTTT
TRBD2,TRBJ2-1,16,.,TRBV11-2,CASNLLAGGWDYEQFF,TGTGCCAGCAACTTACTAGCGGGAGGGTGGGACTATGAGCAGTTCTTC
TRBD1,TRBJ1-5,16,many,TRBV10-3,CAISDSDRGHNQPQHF,TGTGCCATCAGTGACTCCGACAGGGGTCACAATCAGCCCCAGCATTTT
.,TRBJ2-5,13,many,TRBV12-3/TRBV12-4,CASSKRGQETQYF,TGTGCCAGCAGTAAAAGGGGGCAAGAGACCCAGTACTTC
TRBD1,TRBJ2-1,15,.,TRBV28,CASIPDRGQGNEQFF,TGTGCCAGCATCCCGGACAGGGGGCAGGGTAATGAGCAGTTCTTC
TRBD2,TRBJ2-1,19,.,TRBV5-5,CASSSRTSGHHGGYNEQFF,TGTGCCAGCAGCAGCCGGACTAGCGGTCACCATGGCGGCTACAATGAGCAGTTCTTC
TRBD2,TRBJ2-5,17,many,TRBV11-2,CASSLKREGFMGETQYF,TGTGCCAGCAGCTTAAAGCGGGAGGGCTTTATGGGGGAGACCCAGTACTTC
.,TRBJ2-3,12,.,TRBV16,CASSQSRDTQYF,TGTGCCAGCAGCCAATCGCGGGATACGCAGTATTTT
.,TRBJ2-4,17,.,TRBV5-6,CASSLASRGVGKNIQYF,TGTGCCAGCAGCTTGGCCTCTAGGGGCGTGGGCAAAAACATTCAGTACTTC
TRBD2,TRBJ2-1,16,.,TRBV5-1,CVSSLVSSGLQYEQFF,TGCGTCAGCAGCTTGGTTTCTAGCGGGCTCCAGTATGAGCAGTTCTTC
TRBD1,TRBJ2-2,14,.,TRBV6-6,CATSGTGTTGELFF,TGTGCCACCTCCGGGACAGGGACCACCGGGGAGCTGTTTTTT
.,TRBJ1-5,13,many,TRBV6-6,CASTRVSNQPQHF,TGTGCCAGCACCAGGGTAAGCAATCAGCCCCAGCATTTT
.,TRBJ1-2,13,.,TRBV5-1,CACSFNLQGDYTF,TGCGCCTGCAGCTTCAACCTACAGGGCGACTACACCTTC
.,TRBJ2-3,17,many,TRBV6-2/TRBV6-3,CASSYSAGRTTTDTQYF,TGTGCCAGCAGTTACTCGGCGGGACGCACTACCACAGATACGCAGTATTTT
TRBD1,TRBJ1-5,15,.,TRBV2,CASSVDRGSNQPQHF,TGTGCCAGCAGCGTCGACAGGGGAAGCAATCAGCCCCAGCATTTT
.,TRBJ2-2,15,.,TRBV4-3,CASSQSSANTGGLFF,TGCGCCAGCAGCCAATCCTCGGCGAACACCGGGGGGCTATTTTTT
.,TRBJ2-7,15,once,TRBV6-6,CASSPYAEGSYEQYF,TGTGCCAGCAGCCCCTACGCAGAGGGATCCTACGAGCAGTACTTC
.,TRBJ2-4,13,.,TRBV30,CAWSSGGKNIQYF,TGTGCCTGGAGTAGCGGCGGCAAAAACATTCAGTACTTC
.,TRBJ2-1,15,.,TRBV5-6,CASSLVAGGRNEQFF,TGTGCCAGCAGCTTGGTGGCAGGGGGGAGGAATGAGCAGTTCTTC
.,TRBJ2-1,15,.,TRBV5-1,CASSSTGWESTEQFF,TGCGCCAGCAGCTCGACGGGATGGGAGTCCACTGAGCAATTCTTC
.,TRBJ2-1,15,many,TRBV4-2,CASSQERGTPEEQFF,TGTGCCAGCAGCCAAGAAAGAGGCACCCCCGAGGAACAGTTCTTC
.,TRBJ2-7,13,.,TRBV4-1,CASSLKGGYDQYF,TGCGCCAGCAGCCTGAAGGGGGGGTACGATCAGTACTTC
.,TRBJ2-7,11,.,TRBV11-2,CAGSLLGDTSF,TGTGCCGGCAGCTTACTCGGGGATACCTCTTTC
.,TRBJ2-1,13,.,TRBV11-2,CDSSLGSANEQFF,TGTGACAGCAGCTTAGGGAGTGCGAATGAGCAGTTCTTC
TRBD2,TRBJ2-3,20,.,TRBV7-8,CASSSRGDLAGVGLADTQYF,TGTGCCAGCAGCTCGCGGGGGGACTTAGCGGGGGTAGGCCTCGCAGATACGCAGTATTTT
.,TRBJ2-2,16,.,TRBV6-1,CVSSDLLTGVFGELFF,TGTGTCAGCAGTGACCTACTAACGGGCGTTTTCGGGGAGCTGTTTTTT
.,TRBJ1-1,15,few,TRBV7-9,CASSLASLRGTEAFF,TGTGCCAGCAGCTTAGCTTCCCTAAGGGGCACTGAAGCTTTCTTT
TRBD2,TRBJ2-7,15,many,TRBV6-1,CASSAGLAGVSEQYF,TGTGCCAGCAGTGCGGGACTAGCGGGAGTATCCGAGCAGTACTTC
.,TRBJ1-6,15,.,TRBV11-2,CASSPEKFTGSPLHF,TGTGCCAGCAGCCCGGAAAAATTTACGGGCTCACCCCTCCACTTT
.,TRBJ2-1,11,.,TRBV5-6,CANSSPGEQSF,TGTGCCAACAGCTCCCCCGGTGAGCAGTCCTTC
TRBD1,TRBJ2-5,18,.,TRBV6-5,CASSYQGNPGGWVEIQYF,TGTGCCAGCAGCTACCAGGGCAATCCAGGGGGCTGGGTAGAGATCCAGTACTTC
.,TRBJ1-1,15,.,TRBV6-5,CDSSPYMGGNTEAFF,TGTGACAGCAGTCCCTACATGGGAGGTAACACTGAAGCTTTCTTT
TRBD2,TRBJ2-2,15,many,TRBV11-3,CASSSGGSLTGELFF,TGTGCCAGCAGTTCTGGCGGGAGTTTAACCGGGGAGCTGTTTTTT
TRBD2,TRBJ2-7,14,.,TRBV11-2,CASSFGTSGVEHFF,TGTGCCAGCAGCTTCGGGACTAGCGGGGTTGAGCATTTCTTC
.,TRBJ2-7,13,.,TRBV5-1,CASSLGGSHEQYF,TGCGCCAGCAGCTTGGGGGGTTCCCACGAGCAGTACTTC
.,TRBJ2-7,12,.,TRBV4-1,CASSQDLNERYF,TGCGCCAGCAGCCAAGATTTGAACGAGCGGTACTTC
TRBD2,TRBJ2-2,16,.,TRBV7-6,CASSLAGWTSGSLLFF,TGTGCCAGCAGCTTAGCAGGGTGGACTAGCGGGAGTCTGTTGTTTTTT
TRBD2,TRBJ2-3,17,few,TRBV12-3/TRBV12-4,CVSRPRLQRERTDTQYF,TGTGTCAGCAGGCCCCGACTCCAGCGGGAACGCACAGATACGCAGTATTTT
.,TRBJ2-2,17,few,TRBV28,CASSPLNLGNLGGELFF,TGTGCCAGCAGTCCCCTAAACCTAGGGAATTTGGGCGGGGAGCTGTTTTTT
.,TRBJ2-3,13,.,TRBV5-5,CASSLDATDTQYF,TGTGCCAGCAGCTTGGATGCCACAGATACGCAGTATTTT
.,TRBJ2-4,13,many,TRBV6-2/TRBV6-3,CASWDGAKNIQYF,TGTGCCAGTTGGGACGGAGCCAAAAACATTCAGTACTTC
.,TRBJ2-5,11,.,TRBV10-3,CAISYEETQYF,TGTGCCATCAGCTATGAGGAGACCCAGTACTTC
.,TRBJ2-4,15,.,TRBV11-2,CASSLVQGRENIQNF,TGTGCCAGCAGCTTAGTCCAGGGGCGGGAAAATATTCAGAACTTC
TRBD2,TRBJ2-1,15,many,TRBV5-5,CASSQGLADENEQFF,TGTGCCAGCAGCCAAGGACTAGCCGATGAGAATGAGCAGTTCTTC
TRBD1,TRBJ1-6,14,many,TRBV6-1,CASRGTGGNSPLHF,TGTGCCAGCAGGGGGACAGGGGGAAATTCACCCCTCCACTTT
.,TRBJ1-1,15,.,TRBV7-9,CASSLGGGQGDKAFF,TGTGCCAGCAGCTTAGGGGGGGGTCAGGGAGATAAAGCTTTCTTT
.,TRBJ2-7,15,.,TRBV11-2,CVSSLDTDTSREQYF,TGTGTCAGCAGCTTAGATACGGACACTTCCCGTGAGCAGTACTTC
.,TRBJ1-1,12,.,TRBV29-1,CSSLRGNTEAFF,TGCAGCAGTCTAAGGGGGAACACTGAAGCTTTCTTT
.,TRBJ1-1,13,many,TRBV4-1,CASSQDQVRDAFF,TGCGCCAGCAGCCAAGATCAGGTCCGGGACGCTTTCTTT